This TCR beta chain was documented in a study of shared clonotypes between healthy human individuals (TCRdb year 2020). Notes on the research overall: A couple of women and a few men aged 18 to 49 years were included in the cohort. For each donor, CD4 naive and CD4 memory were each run on three plates, CD8 naive on two plates, and CD8 memory on one plate. To estimate repertoire size and how much clonotype sharing occurs between individuals, the study deeply sequenced the blood TCR repertoires of roughly 5 healthy adults. Different laboratories and diverse techniques were used to prepare libraries and sequence TCR repertoires, to increase sequencing depth and limit assay-specific biases. Each donor's leukapheresis produced roughly between about 0.8 and 10 billion PBMCs.

Note on this clone: The clone's antigen remains unknown. Within one base of it there is no much larger clone, and no base qualities were kept.

The full study reports these points: Higher generation probabilities were observed for clonotypes shared by all four sorted-subset donors than for non-shared clonotypes. Rarefaction of sorted-subset datasets indicated incomplete sequencing despite the large sequencing depth. Estimated clonotype richness was generally larger for naive than for memory subsets. Pairwise subsampling led to the expectation that sequencing depth would affect the degree of clonotype sharing among donors. Because the study included only a small number of donors, the genetic and exposure-history diversity represented was limited. Sampling was limited to blood, and TCR repertoires in tissue likely differ from TCR repertoires in blood. Sharing across several donors was observed for roughly 5% of naive CD4, about 3.2% of naive CD8, about 2.3% of memory CD4, and over 0.3% of memory CD8 clonotypes.

TCR CDR3 regions were amplified from genomic DNA by multiplex PCR using the deep immunoSEQ assay. Genomic DNA extracted from each cell subset was distributed evenly over all wells of several immunoSEQ 96-well plates, and each plate served as one replicate. For sorted subsets, about 200 ng genomic DNA, equal to some 28,000 T cell genomes, was loaded into each replicate PCR. The purified libraries were quantified using a Qubit 3.0 fluorometer, sized with a Bioanalyzer 2100, and then quantified again using the KAPA Library Quantification kit. A separate single-read 150-cycle Illumina NextSeq 550 flow cell was used to sequence each immunoSEQ 96-well plate. On the study's bioinformatics: The immunoSEQ output contained only junctional sequences without quality scores, so filtering could not match that applied to full-length reads. Sequences were annotated with PyIR, a Python wrapper for IgBLAST v1.9, and V/J genes and CDR3 were assigned using IMGT germline references. Reads with weak V/J assignments (E-value above 1e-6), missing CDR3, stop codons, out-of-frame junctions, or ambiguous translated residues were removed. V3J clonotypes were defined as sequences sharing the same inferred V gene, J gene, and CDR3 amino acid sequence. Percentage overlap between repertoires was computed as shared unique clonotypes divided by the size of the smaller repertoire. Repertoire richness was assessed with RTK rarefaction, the Chao1 estimator, and Recon v2.1 estimates of unobserved clonotypes. Generation probabilities were computed with OLGA for all TCRbeta clonotypes obtained by the gDNA method from several donors. The clones in this table, taken by TCRdb from immuneACCESS, are in-frame only. Not every clone is retained; where verified, under half of the shortfall comes from an unresolved V gene, and the cause of the rest is unknown. V, J and clone size reflect that table, while D and trimming were determined from the DNA. The sample table holds about 2.3 million clones, of which 92% were seen once. The leading ten clones occupy 0.3% to 0.4% of the sample.

The donors were healthy, HIV-negative adults who had no recently reported acute infections or vaccinations. Every donor was a Caucasian adult living in Nashville, Tennessee, USA. Magnetic negative selection was used to enrich CD4+ T cells, after which naive cells were positively selected on CD45RA and the negative fraction became the memory subset. Blood was collected by leukapheresis, and PBMCs were isolated by Ficoll-Histopaque density gradient centrifugation and then cryopreserved in liquid nitrogen vapor phase. Analytical flow cytometry was used to check the purity and quantity of every magnetically sorted T cell population. Genomic DNA was isolated from each sorted fraction and quantified by UV absorbance on a Nanodrop 2000c. Taken from the germline V gene, the CDR1 and CDR2 loops are SGHTA and FQGTGA. The germline V end is reduced by 2 bases and the J end by 5 bases; junction bases left unmatched: 6. Taken from cysteine to phenylalanine, the CDR3 has 15 residues. Only CDR3 DNA is held: 45 bases, read in frame from base 1.

This clonotype was sampled from a young man in good health. Some clones in this sample may be carry-over from other donors' samples. Material: naive CD4+ T cells from PBMCs. Taken with the paper, the label for cell subset or site translates to: CD45RA+ positively selected. Recombination joined TRBV7-3 with TRBJ2-5, with TRBD2 identical over 9 junction bases. The DNA sequence is as follows: TGTGCCAGCAGCTTACGGCTAGCGGGGCGGGAGACCCAGTACTTC. It is translated as CASSLRLAGRETQYF.